The next 23 T cell receptor beta chains were all read from a single sample in a study of cytomegalovirus exposure and HLA in healthy donors. It was with 60 Vbeta and 13 Jbeta primers that the PCR ran. The protocol was immunoSEQ multiplex PCR, while the TCRdb copy is restricted to in-frame clones and leaves out a portion. Counted here are around 200,000 clones, 80% occurring once; the ten biggest clones make up roughly 0.7%. The sequencing input was PBMCs. The receptor source for this set is a boy aged 5-17 years in good health and CMV-seronegative.

The chain employs TRBV30 and TRBJ2-7; D perhaps matches TRBD2 (6 bases). The germline V gene has CDR1 GTSNPN and CDR2 SVGIG (reference sequence). The CDR3 is 13 residues long. Trimming took 1 base from V and 3 from J, leaving 10 bases between them. CDR3 DNA sequence: TGTGCCTGGAGTGGGAGGGCCGGCTACGAGCAGTACTTC. This gives the protein CAWSGRAGYEQYF. Full variable domain (missing parts from reference TRBV30 and TRBJ2-7): SQTIHQWPATLVQPVGSPLSLECTVEGTSNPNLYWYRQAAGRGLQLLFYSVGIGQISSEVPQNLSASRPQDRQFILSSKKLLLSDSGFYLCAWSGRAGYEQYFGPGTRLTVT.

This chain links TRBV11-1 with TRBJ1-1; TRBD1 matches at 9 bases. There are 13 residues in the CDR3. Per the germline V gene, CDR1 is SGHAT and CDR2 is FQDESV (reference sequence). The V gene end was trimmed by 5 bases and the J gene end by 7 bases; junction bases not matched to a gene: 5. The CDR3 region is CASSVGQGNEAFF. The CDR3 DNA reads TGTGCCAGCAGCGTTGGACAGGGGAATGAAGCTTTCTTT.

The chain carries TRBV6-5 and TRBJ1-4; the match to TRBD1 covers 9 bases. V shed 6 bases, J shed 5 bases, and the junction held 4 bases outside the gene matches. The CDR3 is 14 residues long. The V gene's germline CDR1 is MNHEY and CDR2 SVGAGI. Here the CDR3 reads CASRETGGNEKLFF. In nucleotides, the CDR3 is TGTGCCAGCAGGGAGACAGGGGGAAATGAAAAACTGTTTTTT.

The genes are TRBV10-3 and TRBJ2-5; D is possibly TRBD2 (5 bases). This CDR3 region has 12 residues. CDR1 is ENHRY, CDR2 SYGVKD, per germline. Trimming cost V 3 bases and J 4 bases, with 6 bases left between them. CDR3 DNA sequence: TGTGCCATCAGTGAAGAGGGAGAGACCCAGTACTTC. Translated: CAISEEGETQYF.

This rearrangement joins TRBV4-2 to TRBJ2-1; 10 nucleotides match TRBD1. CDR3 length: 16 amino acids. V was clipped by 3 bases and J by 3 bases; unmatched bases: 5. Germline loops: CDR1 LGHNA, CDR2 YNFKEQ. This CDR3 reads CASSQTGGAYYNEQFF. CDR3 coding DNA: TGTGCCAGCAGCCAGACAGGGGGCGCGTACTACAATGAGCAGTTCTTC.

The chain uses TRBV29-1 and TRBJ1-1, with 9 bases fitting TRBD1. Germline V gene lookup returns CDR1 SQVTM and CDR2 ANQGSEA. Germline trimming cut 7 bases from V and 1 base from J; bases unmatched to any gene: 22. This CDR3 has 19 amino acids. The CDR3 nucleotides are TGCAGCGCCCCCGGGACAGGGAGACCGACCTCATCGGAGAACACTGAAGCTTTCTTT. It encodes CSAPGTGRPTSSENTEAFF.

The rearrangement links TRBV2 to TRBJ1-4; D may be TRBD1 (5 bases). This CDR3 has 15 residues. CDR1 SNHLY and CDR2 FYNNEI come from the germline V gene. V lost 3 bases to trimming and J lost 0 bases, with 8 bases between them. CDR3 region: CASSDREATNEKLFF. The CDR3 coding sequence is TGTGCCAGCAGTGACAGGGAGGCAACTAATGAAAAACTGTTTTTT.

The V and J genes are TRBV7-8 and TRBJ2-7; D is possibly TRBD2 (6 bases). Germline CDR1 and CDR2: SGHVS and FQNEAQ. Deletions cut 1 base from V and 7 bases from J, with 17 bases between. CDR3 length: 15 amino acids. CDR3 protein: CASSLELAVPREQYF. Here the CDR3 DNA reads TGTGCCAGCAGCTTAGAGTTAGCGGTACCGCGGGAGCAGTACTTC.

A note on this clone: Other nucleotide sequences from this sample produce the same CDR3. This chain uses TRBV5-6 with TRBJ1-4; 7 nucleotides match TRBD1. J gave up 1 base and V 4 bases, and 10 bases lay outside the gene matches. CDR3 size: 17 residues. Germline CDR1 SGHDT, CDR2 YYEEEE. CDR3 region: CASSLKTGRKTNEKLFF. The CDR3 DNA reads TGTGCCAGCAGCCTGAAGACAGGGAGGAAAACTAATGAAAAACTGTTTTTT.

V and J are TRBV7-8 and TRBJ2-3, with TRBD1 matching 11 bases. The CDR3 has 13 residues. The ends lost 2 bases at V and 14 bases at J; junction bases unmatched: 6. Germline-derived CDR1 and CDR2 are SGHVS and FQNEAQ. The CDR3 DNA follows: TGTGCCAGCAGCTTAACCGGGACAGGGGGGATGTATTTT. Translated, it gives CASSLTGTGGMYF. The complete variable domain, with remaining parts taken from reference TRBV7-8 and TRBJ2-3, reads GAGVSQSPRYKVAKRGQDVALRCDPISGHVSLFWYQQALGQGPEFLTYFQNEAQLDKSGLPSDRFFAERPEGSVSTLKIQRTQQEDSAVYLCASSLTGTGGMYFGPGTRLTVL.

A few counts support this clone. The V call is TRBV28, the J call TRBJ1-1; D is perhaps TRBD1 (5 bases). CDR1 and CDR2 (germline): MDHEN, SYDVKM. The CDR3 covers 13 residues. Between the trimmed V and J ends, which lost 3 bases and 1 base, there was a span of 6 bases. This CDR3 is CASSFQGNTEAFF. For the CDR3, the DNA is TGTGCCAGCAGTTTTCAGGGGAACACTGAAGCTTTCTTT.

J is TRBJ2-2 and V is TRBV7-2; 9 positions agree with TRBD2. CDR3 length: 17 amino acids. The germline V gene encodes CDR1 SGHTA and CDR2 FQGNSA. The ends lost 2 bases at V and 1 base at J; junction bases unmatched: 5. The CDR3 sequence is CASSLSLAGKNTGELFF. In DNA form, the CDR3 reads TGTGCCAGCAGCTTAAGTCTAGCGGGGAAGAACACCGGGGAGCTGTTTTTT.

The rearrangement links TRBV2 to TRBJ1-2, with TRBD1 matching 8 bases. J gave up 6 bases and V 7 bases, and 7 bases lay outside the gene matches. From germline, CDR1 is SNHLY and CDR2 FYNNEI. The CDR3 totals 13 residues. CDR3 amino acids: CASTGTGFDGYTF. CDR3 bases: TGTGCCAGCACGGGGACAGGTTTCGATGGCTACACCTTC.

This clone was observed a handful of times. The genes are TRBV5-1 and TRBJ2-2, with 11 bases fitting TRBD1. This CDR3 spans 15 amino acids. Germline CDR1 SGHRS, CDR2 YFSETQ. V lost 4 bases and J lost 4; bases outside the gene matches: 3. DNA for the CDR3: TGCGCCAGCAGCCTGGGGACAGGGGGCACCGGGGAGCTGTTTTTT. It encodes CASSLGTGGTGELFF.

The rearrangement uses TRBV27 and TRBJ1-1; tentatively, D is TRBD1 (5 bases). V was pared by 6 bases and J by 5 bases, with 10 bases between. This CDR3 spans 12 amino acids. Per the germline V gene, CDR1 is MNHEY and CDR2 is SMNVEV (reference sequence). The CDR3 DNA reads as TGTGCCAGCAGCGCGGGACGGACTGAAGCTTTCTTT. Translating gives CASSAGRTEAFF.

J is TRBJ1-1 and V is TRBV25-1; a possible D gene is TRBD1 (6 bases). V lost 5 bases to trimming and J lost 4 bases, with 14 bases between them. Germline-derived CDR1 and CDR2 are MGHDK and SYGVNS. The length of the CDR3 is 14 residues. The CDR3 here is CASSLGGASTEAFF. The CDR3 nucleotides read TGTGCCAGCAGTTTGGGGGGGGCGTCCACTGAAGCTTTCTTT.

J is TRBJ1-1 and V is TRBV11-3, with 8 bases matching TRBD1. Trimming removed 5 bases from V and 7 bases from J; junction bases left unmatched: 9. The CDR3 runs to 14 residues. Germline assignment: CDR1 SGHNT and CDR2 YENEEA. CDR3 coding DNA: TGTGCCAGCAGCCCCACCCGGACAGGGTATGAAGCTTTCTTT. Its translation: CASSPTRTGYEAFF.

This chain joins TRBV6-1 and TRBJ2-1, with TRBD2 as a possible D gene (5 bases). Germline CDR1 and CDR2: MNHNS and SASEGT. The CDR3 totals 11 residues. Trimming stripped 2 bases from V and 9 bases from J, with 5 bases between. The chain's CDR3 is CASSERGEQFF. CDR3 sequence (DNA): TGTGCCAGCAGTGAACGGGGTGAGCAGTTCTTC.

The J gene is TRBJ1-1, the V gene TRBV4-3; TRBD1 matches 7 bases. Germline V gene lookup returns CDR1 LGHNA and CDR2 YSLEER. The CDR3 has 13 amino acids. V shed 0 bases, J shed 10 bases, and the junction held 5 bases outside the gene matches. CDR3 in amino acids: CASSQDRGGRAFF. In DNA form, the CDR3 reads TGCGCCAGCAGCCAAGATAGAGGGGGCCGAGCTTTCTTT.

This chain uses TRBV7-2 with TRBJ2-3, with a weak D call TRBD1 (6 bases). The CDR3 covers 14 residues. The germline gives CDR1 SGHTA, CDR2 FQGNSA. Trimming took off 1 base at V and 3 bases at J, with 8 bases between the two ends. In nucleotides, the CDR3 is TGTGCCAGCAGCTTAGAGACAGGTACAGATACGCAGTATTTT. It specifies CASSLETGTDTQYF.

The V and J genes are TRBV6-5 and TRBJ1-2; TRBD1 matches 8 bases. CDR1 is MNHEY and CDR2 is SVGAGI in the germline V gene. V shed 1 base, J shed 8 bases, and the junction held 6 bases outside the gene matches. This CDR3 is 14 amino acids long. The CDR3 DNA sequence: TGTGCCAGCAGTTACTATGGCAGGGGGCGAGGCTACACCTTC. It translates to CASSYYGRGRGYTF.

This chain connects TRBV11-2 to TRBJ2-5, with D possibly TRBD2 on 6 matching bases. V was trimmed by 2 bases and J by 6 bases, leaving 13 bases between them. CDR1 SGHAT and CDR2 FQNNGV come from the germline V gene. The CDR3 extends over 14 amino acids. For the CDR3, the DNA is TGTGCCAGCAGCTTATTGCGGGGAATAAAGACCCAGTACTTC. Protein: CASSLLRGIKTQYF.

The rearrangement uses TRBV20-1 and TRBJ1-2, with a tentative D call TRBD1 (5 bases). This CDR3 comprises 11 residues. The V and J ends lost 7 bases and 6 bases respectively, with 12 bases between them. The germline V gene has CDR1 DFQATT and CDR2 SNEGSKA (reference sequence). For the CDR3, the DNA is TGCAGTGTTGGAGGGGCGGATGGCTACACCTTC. Residues: CSVGGADGYTF.